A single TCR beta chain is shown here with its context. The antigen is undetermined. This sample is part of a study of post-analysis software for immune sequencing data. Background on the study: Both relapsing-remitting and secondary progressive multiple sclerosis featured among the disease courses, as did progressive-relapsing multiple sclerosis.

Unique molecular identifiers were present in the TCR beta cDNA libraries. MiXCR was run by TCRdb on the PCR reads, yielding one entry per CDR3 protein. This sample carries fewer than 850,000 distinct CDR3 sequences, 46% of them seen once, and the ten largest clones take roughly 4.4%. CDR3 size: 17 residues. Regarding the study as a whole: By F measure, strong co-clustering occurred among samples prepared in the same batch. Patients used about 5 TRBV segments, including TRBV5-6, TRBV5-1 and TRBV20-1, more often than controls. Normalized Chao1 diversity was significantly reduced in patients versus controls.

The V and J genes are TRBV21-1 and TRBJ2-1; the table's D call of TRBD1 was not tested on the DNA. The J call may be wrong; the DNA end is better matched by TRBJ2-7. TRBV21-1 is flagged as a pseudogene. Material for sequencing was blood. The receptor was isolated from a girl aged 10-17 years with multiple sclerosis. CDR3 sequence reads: CASSSPKARDRGDEQYF. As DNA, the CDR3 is TGTGCCAGCAGCTCCCCAAAGGCGCGGGACAGGGGCGACGAGCAGTACTTC.